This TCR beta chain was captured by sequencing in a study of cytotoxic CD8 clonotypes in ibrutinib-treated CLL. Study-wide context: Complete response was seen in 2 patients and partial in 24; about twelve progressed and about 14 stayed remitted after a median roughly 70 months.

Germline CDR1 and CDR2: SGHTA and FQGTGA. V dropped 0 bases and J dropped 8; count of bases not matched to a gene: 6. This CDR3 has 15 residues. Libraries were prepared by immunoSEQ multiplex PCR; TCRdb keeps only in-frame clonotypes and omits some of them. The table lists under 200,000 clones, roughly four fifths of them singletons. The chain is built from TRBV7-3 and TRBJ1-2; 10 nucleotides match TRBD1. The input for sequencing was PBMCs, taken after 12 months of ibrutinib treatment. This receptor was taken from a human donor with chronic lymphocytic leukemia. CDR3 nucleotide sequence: TGTGCCAGCAGCTTAACTGGAGACAGGGGGCTCGGCTACACCTTC. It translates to CASSLTGDRGLGYTF.